The TCR beta chain described here comes from a study of T cells expressing NK-cell markers. Study context: One of eight sequenced donors was HCMV-seronegative; the other seven were seropositive. General study results and limits: Several donors likewise had their CD3+CD56-NKG2C+ fraction led by these clonotypes.

With respect to this clonotype: The antigen remains undetermined.

The CDR3 contains 12 residues. From its re-call of the 5' RACE reads, TCRdb lists each CDR3 protein once, without DNA. This sample contains some 440,000 distinct CDR3 sequences. This clonotype was obtained from a woman between 45 and 60 years old in good health. V is TRBV12-3 or TRBV12-4 and J is TRBJ2-7; there is no DNA to check the TCRdb D call of TRBD1. Sequenced input: blood T cells: a sorted CD56 or NKG2C T cell subset, CD4+ or CD8+ T cells, or bulk PBMC T cells (not recorded which). The CDR3 loop is CATTYGGSPMYF.